The T cell receptor beta chain described here comes from a study of monozygotic twins with cystic fibrosis. CDR1 is MNHEY and CDR2 is SMNVEV in the germline V gene (reference sequence). Losses at the gene ends were 7 bases for V and 8 bases for J; bases not matched to a gene: 5. The CDR3 extends over 12 amino acids. Notes on the study in general: Low clonality (median about 0.0095) suggested a mostly naive repertoire. No link emerged between shared CDR3 counts and age, concordance or severity. V usage most resembled the co-twin in 13 of 16 pairs. Monozygotic CF twin pairs shared significantly more nucleotide-identical clonotypes than unrelated CF individuals did.

Concerning this clone: Its antigen is still unknown.

Here immunoSEQ multiplex PCR was the method, and the copy in TCRdb shows in-frame clones only, minus some. Of some 30,000 clones in the sample, roughly 90% are singletons; the top ten hold roughly 0.85%. The V gene is TRBV27, the J gene TRBJ1-2; 9 nucleotides match TRBD1. The sample consisted of blood. The source is a girl between 2 and 10 years old with cystic fibrosis. The CDR3 DNA follows: TGTGCCAGCACCACAGGGGGCGTAGGCTACACCTTC. This sequence encodes CASTTGGVGYTF.